This section outlines one T cell receptor (beta chain) sequence together with its context. Ten or more counts support this clonotype. Its antigen is still unknown. No qualities accompany the bases; no much larger clone lies one base away. The data were obtained in a study of T cells after yellow fever vaccination (dated by TCRdb to about 2019). Regarding the study in general: The SMART-Seq v4 Ultra Low Input RNA kit was used to prepare libraries from fractions with low cell numbers. Bulk TCR alpha and beta repertoires were sequenced longitudinally to track T-cell clones before and after primary and booster YFV17D yellow fever vaccination. Two healthy male donors, one aged 18 to 29 and one aged 30 to 40 years, made up the cohort. Blood samples were taken at several timepoints before and after primary and secondary immunization, and bulk PBMC replicates and cell subsets were isolated. What the authors observed across the whole study: Because only a couple of donors were included in the study, the extent to which the findings can be generalized is limited. Compared with the primary T-cell response, the secondary T-cell response was weaker but faster, peaking on day 5 rather than day 15. Because abundant contaminating clonotypes from the bulk population could be contained in FACS-sorted repertoires, computational filtering was required. After the booster, most clones that had expanded after primary vaccination were detected again (roughly 95% of CD4 and more than 85% of CD8), suggesting broad maintenance of memory. A small fraction of clonotypes appeared in both the CD4 and CD8 compartments, likely as a result of convergent recombination.

The sample's treatment or condition label is to be understood as: live attenuated yellow fever vaccine strain. PBMCs were isolated from peripheral blood using a standard Ficoll-Paque protocol. Dynabeads CD4 and CD8 positive selection kits were used to isolate CD4 and CD8 T-cell fractions. TriZol was used to extract RNA from bulk PBMCs, CD4 and CD8 fractions, and dextramer-positive and dextramer-negative fractions. V is cut by 3 bases and J by 4 bases, and the space between the germline ends is 10 bases. There are 14 amino acids in the CDR3, from cysteine to phenylalanine inclusive. CDR3 DNA only is kept here, 42 bases in frame from base 1. As encoded in the germline V gene, CDR1 is SGHAT while CDR2 is FQNNGV. For sequencing, an Illumina NovaSeq 6000 was employed. TCR cDNA was made using 5'RACE template switching, a step that added a universal primer site and unique molecular identifiers. cDNA synthesis was primed from both the TCR alpha and TCR beta constant segments. Two PCR steps were used to amplify libraries, with sample barcodes and sequencing adapters being added in the second step. Libraries were sequenced on Illumina HiSeq 2500 (2x100 bp) or NovaSeq (2x150 bp). On the authors' methods: Demultiplexing of reads and collapsing into UMI consensus sequences were performed with MIGEC, and V(D)J alignment was carried out with MiXCR. Vaccine-responding clonotypes were defined with edgeR using replicate PBMC samples, requiring FDR below 0.01 and a log2 fold change above 5 up to day 15. CD4 or CD8 identity was assigned to each bulk clonotype according to whether the clonotype was present at higher abundance in the sequenced CD4 repertoire or the sequenced CD8 repertoire. TCRdb reprocessing: public reads trimmed at Q25 with fastp, clones called with MiXCR, in-frame beta chains kept. Under each unique CDR3 protein, matching rows form one entry showing the most common genes and DNA. The V and J calls and clone size are TCRdb's, not the authors'. The sample contains under 200,000 distinct CDR3 sequences, approximately 11% of them found a single time. Of the sample, roughly a third is held by the ten largest clones.

Specimen: CD8+ T cells sorted from PBMCs, collected 15 days after the yellow fever booster vaccination. This clonotype was obtained from a man aged 18 to 29 who received the YFV17D yellow fever vaccine. The chain is assembled from TRBV11-2 and TRBJ2-1; the D assignment is uncertain and may be TRBD1 or TRBD2, with 5 bases supporting each. CDR3 region: CASSFGADYNEQFF. The nucleotide sequence is given as TGTGCCAGCAGCTTCGGGGCGGATTACAATGAGCAGTTCTTC.